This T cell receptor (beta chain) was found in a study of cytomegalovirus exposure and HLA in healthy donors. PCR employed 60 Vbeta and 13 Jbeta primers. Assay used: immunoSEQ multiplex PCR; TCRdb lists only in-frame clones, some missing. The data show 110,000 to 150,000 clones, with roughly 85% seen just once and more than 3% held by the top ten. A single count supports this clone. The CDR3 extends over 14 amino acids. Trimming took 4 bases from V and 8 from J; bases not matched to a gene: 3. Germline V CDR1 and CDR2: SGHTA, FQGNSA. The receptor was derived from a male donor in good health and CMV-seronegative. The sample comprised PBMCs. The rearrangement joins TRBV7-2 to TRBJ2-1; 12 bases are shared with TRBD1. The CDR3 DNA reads TGTGCCAGCAGCTGGGACAGGGGGCGGGATGAGCAGTTCTTC. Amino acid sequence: CASSWDRGRDEQFF. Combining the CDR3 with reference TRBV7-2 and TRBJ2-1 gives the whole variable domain GAGVSQSPSNKVTEKGKDVELRCDPISGHTALYWYRQSLGQGLEFLIYFQGNSAPDKSGLPSDRFSAERTGGSVSTLTIQRTQQEDSAVYLCASSWDRGRDEQFFGPGTRLTVL.